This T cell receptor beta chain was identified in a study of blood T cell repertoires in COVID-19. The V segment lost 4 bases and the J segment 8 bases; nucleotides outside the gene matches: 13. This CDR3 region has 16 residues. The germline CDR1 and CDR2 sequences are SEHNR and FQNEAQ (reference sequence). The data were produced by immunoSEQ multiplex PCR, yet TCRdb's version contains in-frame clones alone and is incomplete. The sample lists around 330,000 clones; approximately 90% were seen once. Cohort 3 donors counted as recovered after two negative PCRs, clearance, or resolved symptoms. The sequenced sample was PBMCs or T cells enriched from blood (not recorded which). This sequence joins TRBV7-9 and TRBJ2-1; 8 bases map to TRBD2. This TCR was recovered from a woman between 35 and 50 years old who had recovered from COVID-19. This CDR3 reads CASSSSFREGGDEQFF. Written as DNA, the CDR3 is TGTGCCAGCAGCTCCAGTTTCCGGGAGGGGGGAGATGAGCAGTTCTTC.